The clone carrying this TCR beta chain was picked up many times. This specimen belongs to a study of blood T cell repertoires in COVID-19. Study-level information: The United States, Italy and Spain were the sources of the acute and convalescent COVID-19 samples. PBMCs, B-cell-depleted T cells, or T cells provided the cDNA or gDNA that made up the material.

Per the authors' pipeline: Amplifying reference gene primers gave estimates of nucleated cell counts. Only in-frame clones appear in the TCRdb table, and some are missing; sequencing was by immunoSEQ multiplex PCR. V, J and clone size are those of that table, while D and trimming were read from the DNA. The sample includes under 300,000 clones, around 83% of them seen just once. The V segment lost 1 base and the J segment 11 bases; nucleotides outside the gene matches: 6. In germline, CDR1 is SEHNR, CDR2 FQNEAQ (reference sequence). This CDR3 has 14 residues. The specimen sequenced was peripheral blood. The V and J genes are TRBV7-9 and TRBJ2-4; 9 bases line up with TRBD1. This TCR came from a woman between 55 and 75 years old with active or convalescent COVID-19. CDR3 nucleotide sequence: TGTGCCAGCAGCTTAGGGGACAGGGCGAACGTTCAGTACTTC. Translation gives CASSLGDRANVQYF.